A single sample gave rise to the 20 T cell receptor beta chains below, sequenced in a study of blood T cell repertoires in COVID-19. Sequencing used immunoSEQ multiplex PCR; TCRdb keeps in-frame clones, though not all of them. The data hold 150,000 to 200,000 clones, with roughly 84% observed a single time. Sequencing was done on a sample of peripheral blood. Source of these receptors: a woman in her seventies with COVID-19, enrolled during active disease.

This sequence joins TRBV19 and TRBJ2-6, with no clear D. CDR1 and CDR2 (germline): LNHDA, SQIVND (reference sequence). The CDR3 has 14 residues. V was trimmed by 4 bases and J by 0 bases, leaving 4 bases between them. The DNA for the CDR3 is TGTGCCAGTAGTACTCCCTCTGGGGCCAACGTCCTGACTTTC. Encoded protein: CASSTPSGANVLTF.

The genes are TRBV5-1 and TRBJ1-4, with 10 bases that match TRBD1. The V and J ends lost 0 bases and 10 bases, in that order; junction bases with no gene match: 3. Germline V gene sequence: CDR1 SGHRS, CDR2 YFSETQ. The CDR3 extends over 14 amino acids. The chain's CDR3 is CASSLGQGAGKLFF. The CDR3 DNA follows: TGCGCCAGCAGCTTGGGACAGGGGGCAGGAAAACTGTTTTTT.

There are a few counts of this clone. V is TRBV18 and J is TRBJ1-2; 11 bases line up with TRBD1. The length of the CDR3 is 15 residues. Looked up from germline, CDR1 is KGHSH and CDR2 is LQKENI. Trimming removed 3 bases from V and 3 bases from J; junction bases left unmatched: 3. CDR3 DNA sequence: TGTGCCAGCTCACCGGCGGGACAGGGGGACTATGGCTACACCTTC. Protein: CASSPAGQGDYGYTF. The full variable domain, completed using reference TRBV18 and TRBJ1-2, is NAGVMQNPRHLVRRRGQEARLRCSPMKGHSHVYWYRQLPEEGLKFMVYLQKENIIDESGMPKERFSAEFPKEGPSILRIQQVVRGDSAAYFCASSPAGQGDYGYTFGSGTRLTVV.

The gene calls are TRBV3-1 (or the pseudogene TRBV3-2) and TRBJ1-4, with D unresolved. This CDR3 contains 14 residues. The germline V gene encodes CDR1 LGHDT and CDR2 YNNKEL (reference sequence). Between the trimmed V and J ends, which lost 5 bases and 8 bases, there was a span of 15 bases. The CDR3, as DNA: TGTGCCAGCAGCGCTGGGCTTTGGGAGGAAAAACTGTTTTTT. Translated, it gives CASSAGLWEEKLFF.

This clone was observed a handful of times. The chain links TRBV19 to TRBJ1-5, with 7 bases lining up with TRBD1. CDR1 LNHDA and CDR2 SQIVND come from the germline V gene (reference sequence). After removal of 7 bases from V and 5 bases from J, the junction contained 5 bases not matched to a gene. The CDR3 length is 13 residues. CDR3 region: CASKDRVDQPQHF. In DNA form, the CDR3 reads TGTGCCAGTAAAGACAGGGTTGATCAGCCCCAGCATTTT. The whole variable domain, filled in from reference TRBV19 and TRBJ1-5, reads DGGITQSPKYLFRKEGQNVTLSCEQNLNHDAMYWYRQDPGQGLRLIYYSQIVNDFQKGDIAEGYSVSREKKESFPLTVTSAQKNPTAFYLCASKDRVDQPQHFGDGTRLSIL.

The chain carries TRBV27 and TRBJ2-1; 8 nucleotides agree with TRBD2. J gave up 4 bases and V 7 bases, and 9 bases lay outside the gene matches. This CDR3 contains 15 residues. The V gene's germline CDR1 is MNHEY and CDR2 SMNVEV (reference sequence). The DNA of the CDR3 is TGTGCCAGCACACGAGCGGGAGCGCCGTACAATGAGCAGTTCTTC. It specifies CASTRAGAPYNEQFF.

The chain links TRBV30 to TRBJ1-3; D gene unclear. Looked up from germline, CDR1 is GTSNPN and CDR2 is SVGIG (reference sequence). This CDR3 is 13 amino acids long. The V end lost 5 bases, the J end lost 0 bases, and 8 bases lay between the germline ends. This CDR3 reads CAWASTSGNTIYF. The CDR3 DNA sequence: TGTGCCTGGGCGAGTACCTCTGGAAACACCATATATTTT.

This clone was counted only a few times. The chain is built from TRBV3-1 (or the pseudogene TRBV3-2) and TRBJ2-2; 8 bases map to TRBD2. CDR3 length: 16 amino acids. J lost 7 bases, V lost 7 bases, and 14 bases had no gene match. Per the germline V gene, CDR1 is LGHDT and CDR2 is YNNKEL (reference sequence). CDR3 DNA: TGTGCCAGCACCTACGGAAGCGGGAGAGGAGGCGGGGAGCTGTTTTTT. This encodes CASTYGSGRGGGELFF.

The rearrangement uses TRBV18 and TRBJ2-1, with D maybe TRBD1 (5 bases). Trimming removed 6 bases at V and 2 bases at J, with 11 bases between. CDR1 is KGHSH and CDR2 is LQKENI in the germline V gene. The CDR3 has 14 amino acids. The CDR3 region is CASSSQGTYNEQFF. As DNA, the CDR3 is TGTGCCAGCTCGTCCCAGGGTACCTACAATGAGCAGTTCTTC.

The chain uses TRBV3-1 (or the pseudogene TRBV3-2) and TRBJ2-5; maybe TRBD2 (5 bases). Trimming shortened V by 0 bases and J by 5 bases, and 10 bases separated the two germline ends. CDR3 size: 14 residues. Germline V gives CDR1 LGHDT, CDR2 YNNKEL (reference sequence). This CDR3 is CASSQDGGWETQYF. DNA for the CDR3: TGTGCCAGCAGCCAAGATGGAGGTTGGGAGACCCAGTACTTC.

The rearrangement uses TRBV11-2 and TRBJ2-7; TRBD1 matches 7 bases. The closer fit of TRBJ2-5 to the DNA end suggests the J call may be wrong. CDR1 is SGHAT, CDR2 FQNNGV, per germline. The CDR3 covers 14 residues. In DNA, the CDR3 is TGTGCCAGCAGCGTACAGGGGTCTCAAGAGACCCAGTACTTC. Amino acid sequence: CASSVQGSQETQYF.

The V and J genes are TRBV30 and TRBJ1-6, with unresolved D. Germline V gives CDR1 GTSNPN, CDR2 SVGIG (reference sequence). V shed 4 bases and J shed 0 bases, with 10 bases lying between them. CDR3 length equals 15 residues. The CDR3 DNA reads as TGTGCCTGGACAGGCGAGAGCTCCTATAATTCACCCCTCCACTTT. This gives the protein CAWTGESSYNSPLHF.

The rearrangement uses TRBV5-1 and TRBJ1-1; 7 bases align to TRBD1. V dropped 4 bases and J dropped 0; count of bases not matched to a gene: 12. Germline-derived CDR1 and CDR2 are SGHRS and YFSETQ. This CDR3 comprises 17 residues. In DNA, the CDR3 is TGCGCCAGCAGCGGGGGACAGTCGGCCCTCATGAACACTGAAGCTTTCTTT. Amino acid sequence: CASSGGQSALMNTEAFF.

The chain joins TRBV28 to TRBJ2-7; D call uncertain. The V and J ends lost 8 bases and 6 bases respectively, with 17 bases between them. Germline-derived CDR1 and CDR2 are MDHEN and SYDVKM. This CDR3 is built from 13 residues. CDR3 DNA: TGTGCCAGCGGGTCTCAATTACGAGGCGAGCAGTACGTC. Translating it yields CASGSQLRGEQYV.

V usage is TRBV9 and J usage is TRBJ1-2; D not certain. V was shortened by 0 bases and J by 5 bases, with 8 bases between the two germline ends. The CDR3 contains 13 residues. CDR1 is SGDLS, CDR2 YYNGEE, per germline. CDR3 nucleotide sequence: TGTGCCAGCAGCGTAGGGGAGGCTTATGGCTACACCTTC. This translates into CASSVGEAYGYTF.

The V gene is TRBV11-2, the J gene TRBJ2-7, with TRBD1 identical over 10 bases. In germline, CDR1 is SGHAT, CDR2 FQNNGV. The CDR3 runs to 16 residues. The V and J ends lost 0 bases and 4 bases, in that order; junction bases with no gene match: 6. The CDR3 here is CASSLDSTGGRYEQYF. For the CDR3, the DNA is TGTGCCAGCAGCTTAGATTCGACAGGGGGCCGGTACGAGCAGTACTTC.

The chain uses TRBV7-9 and TRBJ2-5; possibly TRBD2 for D (7 bases). The CDR3 loop spans 13 amino acids. Trimming cost V 5 bases and J 1 base, with 8 bases left between them. Germline V gene data show CDR1 as SEHNR and CDR2 as FQNEAQ (reference sequence). CDR3 in amino acids: CASSRGAQETQYF. The DNA for the CDR3 is TGTGCCAGCAGCCGGGGGGCCCAAGAGACCCAGTACTTC.

This sequence joins TRBV5-1 and TRBJ1-4; 7 bases align to TRBD1. Looked up from germline, CDR1 is SGHRS and CDR2 is YFSETQ. V lost 2 bases, J lost 5 bases, and 3 bases stayed unmatched. The length of the CDR3 is 14 residues. CDR3 sequence (DNA): TGCGCCAGCAGCTTACTACAGGGGAATGAAAAACTGTTTTTT. Its protein is CASSLLQGNEKLFF.

This chain connects TRBV11-2 to TRBJ1-2; the D gene is possibly TRBD1 (5 bases). The CDR3 is 14 amino acids. Germline V gene data show CDR1 as SGHAT and CDR2 as FQNNGV. The ends were cut back, 5 bases at V and 8 bases at J, with 18 bases in the middle. The CDR3 region has the DNA TGTGCCAGCAGCCCGCAGGGAGGCCCAGCCGGCTACACCTTC. Its protein is CASSPQGGPAGYTF.

Here the CDR3 reads CASTRKAGEETQYF. DNA of the CDR3: TGTGCCAGCACCCGAAAAGCGGGCGAAGAGACCCAGTACTTC. The chain couples TRBV9 to TRBJ2-5; a weak D match, TRBD2 (6 bases). The CDR3 extends over 14 amino acids. The germline CDR1 and CDR2 sequences are SGDLS and YYNGEE. V was shortened by 6 bases and J by 3 bases, with 15 bases between the two germline ends.